This T cell receptor beta chain was found in a study of T cells in tuberculosis. This clone was detected only once. Method: immunoSEQ multiplex PCR; TCRdb's copy keeps in-frame clones and lacks some. The table has about 34,000 clones, roughly nine tenths seen once; the top ten hold 2.2%. This receptor was obtained from a donor aged 5 to 30 with latent tuberculosis or without tuberculosis infection. The sequencing sample was made of PBMCs.

Here the CDR3 reads CASSSGGGAGYEQYF. The CDR3 DNA sequence: TGTGCCAGCAGCTCCGGAGGGGGGGCTGGCTACGAGCAGTACTTC. The V gene is TRBV9, the J gene TRBJ2-7, with TRBD2 as a possible D gene (7 bases). The germline CDR1 and CDR2 sequences are SGDLS and YYNGEE. CDR3 length: 15 residues. Trimming stripped 4 bases from V and 3 bases from J, with 17 bases between.